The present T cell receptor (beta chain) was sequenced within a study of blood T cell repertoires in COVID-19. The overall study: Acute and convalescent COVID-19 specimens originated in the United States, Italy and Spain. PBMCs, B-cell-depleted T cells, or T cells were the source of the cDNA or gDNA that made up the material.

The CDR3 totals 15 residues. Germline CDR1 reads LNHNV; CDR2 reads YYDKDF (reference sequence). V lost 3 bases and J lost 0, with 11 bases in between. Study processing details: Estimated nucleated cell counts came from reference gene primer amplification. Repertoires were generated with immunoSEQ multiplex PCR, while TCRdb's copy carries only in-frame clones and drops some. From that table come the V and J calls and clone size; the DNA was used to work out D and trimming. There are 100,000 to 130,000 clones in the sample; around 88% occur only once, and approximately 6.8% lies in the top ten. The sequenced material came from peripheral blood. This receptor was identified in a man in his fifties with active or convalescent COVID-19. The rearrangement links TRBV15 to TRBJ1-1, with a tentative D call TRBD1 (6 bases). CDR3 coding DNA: TGTGCCACCAGCAGGGGGGGGCTAATGAACACTGAAGCTTTCTTT. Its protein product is CATSRGGLMNTEAFF.